This TCR beta chain was recorded in a study of blood T cells in healthy people across ages. Study-wide findings and caveats: No conclusive comparison of naive versus antigen-experienced cells was possible with unsorted PBMCs. It was the long-lived donors that had more naive CD4+ cells and higher diversity than aged donors.

Through a sample-barcoded 5' primer and a J-beta primer mix, a second PCR was run for roughly 7 to 12 cycles. Every single cDNA molecule received a tag from a template-switch adaptor with 12 random nucleotides. TCRdb used MiXCR to reprocess the 5' RACE reads, holding one entry per CDR3 protein. Of 950,000 to 1,200,000 distinct CDR3 sequences listed, roughly two fifths are singletons. Germline values: CDR1 SNHLY, CDR2 FYNNEI. J gave up 2 bases and V 6 bases, and 6 bases lay outside the gene matches. The length of the CDR3 is 15 residues. As to this clonotype: The target antigen is unknown.

The chain uses TRBV2 and TRBJ2-3, with 9 positions matching TRBD2. This sequence was found in a man between 18 and 29 years old in good health. Specimen: blood. The CDR3 bases are TGTGCCAGCAGGGTACTAGCGGGTATCACAGATACGCAGTATTTT. This translates into CASRVLAGITDTQYF.